The rows below give T cell receptor beta chains drawn from one sample of a study of CD8 T cells in ankylosing spondylitis. TCRdb reprocessed the 5' RACE reads via MiXCR and lists one record per CDR3 protein. The data contain about 510,000 distinct CDR3 sequences, over 4% of them singletons. Sequencing was done on a sample of blood, either unsorted or a sorted T cell fraction (not recorded which). The receptors were sampled from a male donor with ankylosing spondylitis. Both conserved end residues are part of each CDR3. A D gene is named only where the DNA matches it firmly. For some rows the clone size is stated as once, few or many, or as a class when expanded; others skip it.

>TRBJ1-1|.|many|TRBV27
TGTGCCAGCAGCGGACACAGGGCGATGAACACTGAAGCTTTCTTT
CASSGHRAMNTEAFF
>TRBJ2-2|TRBD1|few|TRBV20-1
TGCAGTGCACGGGACAGGGGGCGGAACGGGGAGCTGTTTTTT
CSARDRGRNGELFF
>TRBJ2-5|.|many|TRBV6-2/TRBV6-3
TGTGCCAGCAGTTCCGGGACGTGGGAGACCCAGTACTTC
CASSSGTWETQYF
>TRBJ1-2|TRBD1|many|TRBV24-1
TGTGCCACCAGTGCTACCCCGGGACAGGTTCCTAACTATGGCTACACCTTC
CATSATPGQVPNYGYTF
>TRBJ2-5|.|many|TRBV6-2/TRBV6-3
TGTGCCAGCACCGACAATCCCGGGACACTAAAAGAGACCCAGTACTTC
CASTDNPGTLKETQYF
>TRBJ1-1|.|many|TRBV27
TGTGCCAGTCGTACAGGGCGATCGGTTGATGAAGCTTTCTTT
CASRTGRSVDEAFF
>TRBJ2-5|.|few|TRBV7-6
TGTGCCAGCAGCTCCCCATGGGCAAGGGAAGAGACCCAGTACTTC
CASSSPWAREETQYF
>TRBJ2-2|.|many|TRBV5-1
TGCGCCAGCAGGAGTGAAGGGGGAAGCACCGGGGAGCTGTTTTTT
CASRSEGGSTGELFF
>TRBJ2-5|.|many|TRBV29-1
TGCAGCGTTGAAGGGCAGGGGTACGTCGAGACCCAGTACTTC
CSVEGQGYVETQYF
>TRBJ1-6|.|many|TRBV4-3
TGCGCCAGCAGCCAAGATTCCCCGGGTTTCTTATATTCACCCCTCCACTTT
CASSQDSPGFLYSPLHF
>TRBJ2-3|.|many|TRBV25-1
TGTGCCAGCAGTCGGGCAGGGTTTGACACAGATACGCAGTATTTT
CASSRAGFDTDTQYF
>TRBJ1-2|.|many|TRBV20-1
TGCAGTGCTAGAGATAACAGCGGGGGAGGCTACACCTTC
CSARDNSGGGYTF
>TRBJ1-1|.|many|TRBV4-3
TGCGCCAGCAGCCAGCGACCGGAAGGGGTGAACACTGAAGCTTTCTTT
CASSQRPEGVNTEAFF
>TRBJ2-7|.|many|TRBV4-2
TGTGCCAGCAGCCAAGATGTAAATGGGCAGGTTAGGCGCGAGCAGTACTTC
CASSQDVNGQVRREQYF
>TRBJ2-1|.|many|TRBV12-3/TRBV12-4
TGTGCCAGCAGTTTCCTCGGTGGGACCTACAATGAGCAGTTCTTC
CASSFLGGTYNEQFF
>TRBJ1-5|.|many|TRBV4-3
TGCGCCAGCAGCCAAGAAAGGTCAGTTACTCAGCCCCAGCATTTT
CASSQERSVTQPQHF
>TRBJ2-1|TRBD2|.|TRBV4-3
TGCGCCAGCAGCTCTAGCGGTACTGAGCAGTTCTTC
CASSSSGTEQFF
>TRBJ1-3|.|many|TRBV5-5
TGTGCCAGCAGCTTGGAGGTCTTTCGACCTGGAAACACCATATATTTT
CASSLEVFRPGNTIYF
>TRBJ1-4|.|many|TRBV7-9
TGTGCCAGCAGCTTACTCGATGTGCTGAATGAAAAACTGTTTTTT
CASSLLDVLNEKLFF
>TRBJ2-1|TRBD1|many|TRBV9
TGTGCCAGCAGCGTAATGGGACAGGGGGATGAGCAGTTCTTC
CASSVMGQGDEQFF
>TRBJ2-1|TRBD2|many|TRBV5-1
TGCGCCAGCAGCTTGCCACTAGCGGGAACCTACAATGAGCAGTTCTTC
CASSLPLAGTYNEQFF
>TRBJ2-1|.|many|TRBV4-3
TGCGCCAGCAGCGCGAGGGGGGTGGTGGGCAATGAGCAGTTCTTC
CASSARGVVGNEQFF